This T cell receptor beta chain was captured by sequencing in a study of vaccination and CD4 T cells after COVID-19. Across the study: Post-COVID draws followed diagnosis by a median around 100 days (range 35 to 161). Investigators took post-vaccine samples a median approximately 72 days after dose two, within a range of 14 to 241. In the control cultures, a CEFX pool, an HIV-1 Nef pool, or no peptide was supplied.

The length of the CDR3 is 18 residues. V shed 5 bases and J shed 0 bases, with 20 bases lying between them. Germline V gene sequence: CDR1 MNHEY, CDR2 SMNVEV (reference sequence). At the Johns Hopkins FTIC core, DNA taken from cultured CD4+ T cells was sequenced by way of the Oncomine TCR Beta short-read assay. It was cultured CD4+ T cells from which genomic DNA was extracted. TCRdb reprocessed the PCR reads with MiXCR, giving one entry per CDR3 protein. Of tens of thousands of distinct CDR3 sequences in the sample, around a third were seen once. The treatment: approximately nine-day PBMC culture with coronavirus spike peptide pools or control peptides (ViraFEST assay). In this sample, this clonotype turned up a few times. Its antigen is unknown.

Material for sequencing was cultured CD4+ T cells from blood. The receptor was derived from a human donor with COVID-19. The chain carries TRBV27 and TRBJ2-1; D may be TRBD2 (7 bases). The CDR3 nucleotides read TGTGCCAGCAGTCGTTTTTCTGGCGGGGGCCTCTCCTACAATGAGCAGTTCTTC. Its protein product is CASSRFSGGGLSYNEQFF.